The 22 T cell receptor beta chains listed next were all sequenced from one sample in a study of shared clonotypes between healthy human individuals (dated by TCRdb to 2020 to 2021). To prepare the library, the immunoSEQ multiplex PCR assay was applied. This immuneACCESS table, as held by TCRdb, lists in-frame sequences with V and J called but not all clones. Of the missing ones, under half trace to an unresolved V gene in checked studies; the others have no known cause. For this sample the table gives approximately 1,000,000 clones, of which around three quarters were detected only once. Roughly 0.83% of the sample is held by the ten biggest clonotypes. Sequencing was done on a sample of memory CD4+ T cells from PBMCs. The sample's cell subset or site label, decoded: CD45RA-negative fraction. Every receptor here comes from a man younger than 35 in good health. Some clones in this sample may be carry-over from other donors' samples.

V is TRBV11-3 and J is TRBJ2-7; tentative D call: TRBD2 (6 bases). CDR1 SGHNT and CDR2 YENEEA come from the germline V gene. The CDR3 is 15 residues long. Trimming stripped 5 bases from V and 4 bases from J, with 18 bases between. This CDR3 reads CASSGGTADLYEQYF. CDR3 in DNA: TGTGCCAGCAGCGGCGGGACTGCGGACCTATACGAGCAGTACTTC.

The chain joins TRBV27 to TRBJ2-3; TRBD1 matches 9 bases. The CDR3 consists of 14 residues. The V gene end was trimmed by 6 bases and the J gene end by 4 bases; junction bases not matched to a gene: 5. Germline V gene sequence: CDR1 MNHEY, CDR2 SMNVEV (reference sequence). The CDR3 here is CASRRTGEADTQYF. The CDR3 DNA reads TGTGCCAGCAGACGGACAGGGGAGGCAGATACGCAGTATTTT.

The chain employs TRBV4-2 and TRBJ2-3, with 8 positions matching TRBD2. Germline values: CDR1 LGHNA, CDR2 YNFKEQ. Trimming at V came to 4 bases and at J to 2 bases, leaving 5 bases not matched to a gene. CDR3 length: 15 residues. The CDR3 loop is CASSLGLADTDTQYF. The DNA for the CDR3 is TGTGCCAGCAGCCTTGGACTAGCAGACACAGATACGCAGTATTTT.

V is TRBV28 and J is TRBJ2-7; 7 positions agree with TRBD2. This CDR3 has 13 residues. Germline V gene data show CDR1 as MDHEN and CDR2 as SYDVKM. V shed 6 bases, J shed 3 bases, and the junction held 5 bases outside the gene matches. In nucleotides, the CDR3 is TGTGCCAGCAGACGGGGACTACACTACGAGCAGTACTTC. This codes for CASRRGLHYEQYF.

The chain joins TRBV2 to TRBJ2-2, with 7 bases identical to TRBD2. Germline values: CDR1 SNHLY, CDR2 FYNNEI. V lost 8 bases to trimming and J lost 4 bases; unmatched junction nucleotides: 10. The CDR3 length is 15 residues. The CDR3 region is CASRGRDQGTGELFF. CDR3 sequence (DNA): TGTGCCAGCCGGGGGAGGGACCAAGGCACCGGGGAGCTGTTTTTT.

This clone was picked up one time. The genes are TRBV5-1 and TRBJ1-2; D call uncertain. V was pared by 3 bases and J by 2 bases, with 8 bases between. CDR1 is SGHRS and CDR2 is YFSETQ in the germline V gene. This CDR3 has 13 residues. CDR3 in amino acids: CASSSSSNYGYTF. DNA of the CDR3: TGCGCCAGCAGCTCCTCTTCCAACTATGGCTACACCTTC.

The chain combines TRBV5-5 with TRBJ2-7; D possibly corresponds to TRBD2 (5 bases). CDR1 SGHKS and CDR2 YYEKEE come from the germline V gene (reference sequence). The V end lost 4 bases, the J end lost 2 bases, and 10 bases lay between the germline ends. The CDR3 is made up of 13 amino acids. CDR3 sequence: CASSERSPYEQYF. As DNA, the CDR3 is TGTGCCAGCAGCGAGCGGAGTCCCTACGAGCAGTACTTC.

The chain links TRBV7-6 to TRBJ2-5, with D perhaps TRBD2 (5 bases). CDR1 is SGHVS, CDR2 FNYEAQ, per germline. V was clipped by 5 bases and J by 5 bases, with 12 bases between them. CDR3 size: 13 residues. CDR3 amino acids: CASSPGNGETQYF. The CDR3 DNA reads TGTGCCAGCAGCCCCGGGAATGGGGAGACCCAGTACTTC.

A few counts support this clone. The chain joins TRBV27 to TRBJ2-1; 7 bases match TRBD1. This CDR3 contains 16 residues. The J segment lost 4 bases and the V segment lost 5 bases, leaving 11 bases of the junction unmatched. The V gene's germline CDR1 is MNHEY and CDR2 SMNVEV (reference sequence). In DNA form, the CDR3 reads TGTGCCAGCAGTCCCCTGGGGGACAGAGTGTACAATGAGCAGTTCTTC. Translated, it gives CASSPLGDRVYNEQFF.

This clone was seen more than once but under ten times. The chain employs TRBV28 and TRBJ2-7; 7 bases map to TRBD1. This CDR3 contains 14 residues. V lost 5 bases to trimming and J lost 6 bases; unmatched junction nucleotides: 10. From germline, CDR1 is MDHEN and CDR2 SYDVKM. In DNA, the CDR3 is TGTGCCAGCAGTCCGACAGGGCTTTGGGGCGAGCAGTACTTC. Protein product: CASSPTGLWGEQYF.

Of note for this clone: Other DNA sequences in this specimen translate into the identical CDR3. V gene TRBV29-1 combines with J gene TRBJ1-1, with a weak D call TRBD1 (6 bases). Germline V CDR1 and CDR2: SQVTM, ANQGSEA. Between the trimmed V and J ends, which lost 2 bases and 0 bases, there was a span of 7 bases. The CDR3 totals 13 residues. The CDR3 region is CSVETGLNTEAFF. The DNA for the CDR3 is TGCAGCGTTGAAACAGGGTTGAACACTGAAGCTTTCTTT.

The V call is TRBV7-2, the J call TRBJ1-2; D is unresolved. Looked up from germline, CDR1 is SGHTA and CDR2 is FQGNSA. The V and J ends lost 4 bases and 2 bases respectively, with 14 bases between them. The CDR3 runs 15 residues. The DNA for the CDR3 is TGTGCCAGCAGCTCAGGACCAGCGGGCAACTATGGCTACACCTTC. Translation: CASSSGPAGNYGYTF.

This clone was observed a few times. The J gene is TRBJ2-5, the V gene TRBV7-2; 10 positions agree with TRBD2. Germline V gene data show CDR1 as SGHTA and CDR2 as FQGNSA. Trimming at V came to 1 base and at J to 7 bases, leaving 3 bases not matched to a gene. The CDR3 consists of 14 residues. The CDR3 DNA is TGTGCCAGCAGCTTAGAGCCTAGCGGGGGGACCCAGTACTTC. This encodes CASSLEPSGGTQYF.

This clone was seen only once. This chain connects TRBV5-1 to TRBJ1-4; TRBD1 matches at 7 bases. The CDR3 covers 14 residues. The germline V gene encodes CDR1 SGHRS and CDR2 YFSETQ. The junction had 3 bases not matched to a gene; V was cut back by 4 bases and J by 3 bases. The DNA for the CDR3 is TGCGCCAGCAGCGGCGGGACAGCTAATGAAAAACTGTTTTTT. This sequence encodes CASSGGTANEKLFF. Variable domain in full (rest from reference TRBV5-1 and TRBJ1-4): KAGVTQTPRYLIKTRGQQVTLSCSPISGHRSVSWYQQTPGQGLQFLFEYFSETQRNKGNFPGRFSGRQFSNSRSEMNVSTLELGDSALYLCASSGGTANEKLFFGSGTQLSVL.

The DNA of the CDR3 is TGTGCCAGCAGCCCACCGGGACCCCGGGGGGAGACCCAGTACTTC. It yields the protein CASSPPGPRGETQYF. This chain joins TRBV7-2 and TRBJ2-5; tentative D call: TRBD2 (6 bases). Germline V lookup: CDR1 SGHTA, CDR2 FQGNSA. V was cut by 5 bases and J by 5 bases, with 18 bases left in between. The CDR3 sequence is 15 residues long.

The chain uses TRBV29-1 and TRBJ1-5; D remains unclear. The germline CDR1 and CDR2 sequences are SQVTM and ANQGSEA. The CDR3 loop spans 13 amino acids. Trimming took off 7 bases at V and 5 bases at J, with 15 bases between the two ends. CDR3 DNA: TGCAGCGCCGCGGCGGGTGGGGATCAGCCCCAGCATTTT. Translation: CSAAAGGDQPQHF.

Regarding this clone: Other DNA variants within this sample encode the same CDR3. The V and J genes are TRBV6-1 and TRBJ1-2; no firm D call. Looked up from germline, CDR1 is MNHNS and CDR2 is SASEGT. CDR3 length: 11 residues. V was pared by 2 bases and J by 8 bases, with 6 bases between. The DNA of the CDR3 is TGTGCCAGCAGTGAAACCGCAGGCTACACCTTC. Translation gives CASSETAGYTF.

The chain carries TRBV4-2 and TRBJ2-1; TRBD2 matches at 11 bases. J lost 3 bases, V lost 1 base, and 11 bases had no gene match. The CDR3 runs to 19 residues. CDR1 LGHNA and CDR2 YNFKEQ come from the germline V gene. CDR3 in amino acids: CASSQAELAGVGRYNEQFF. As DNA, the CDR3 is TGTGCCAGCAGCCAAGCGGAACTAGCGGGAGTAGGGCGCTACAATGAGCAGTTCTTC.

This clone was seen a handful of times. CDR3 DNA sequence: TGCAGCCCATTGAGGGGACAGGGGGCCGGTAACACCGGGGAGCTGTTTTTT. It encodes CSPLRGQGAGNTGELFF. The chain has TRBV29-1 and TRBJ2-2, with 12 bases identical to TRBD1. The CDR3 totals 17 residues. V lost 8 bases to trimming and J lost 2 bases; unmatched junction nucleotides: 12. CDR1 and CDR2 (germline): SQVTM, ANQGSEA.

The J gene is TRBJ2-5, the V gene TRBV7-2; D could derive from TRBD1 or TRBD2 (5 bases each). V dropped 3 bases and J dropped 4 bases, with 9 bases sitting between them. The CDR3 consists of 13 residues. Germline CDR1 SGHTA, CDR2 FQGNSA. The chain's CDR3 is CASSFGASETQYF. Here the CDR3 DNA reads TGTGCCAGCAGCTTCGGGGCATCAGAGACCCAGTACTTC.

As regards this clone: Distinct nucleotide sequences in the sample also encode this CDR3. The chain carries TRBV7-9 and TRBJ1-1; TRBD1 aligns across 8 bases. V shed 5 bases and J 0 bases; nucleotides not matched to a gene: 2. There are 14 residues in the CDR3. CDR1 is SEHNR and CDR2 is FQNEAQ in the germline V gene (reference sequence). CDR3 sequence (DNA): TGTGCCAGCAGCCCGACAGGGGTGAACACTGAAGCTTTCTTT. It yields the protein CASSPTGVNTEAFF.

The rearrangement uses TRBV9 and TRBJ1-1, with D maybe TRBD1 (5 bases). The CDR3 is 15 amino acids. CDR1 SGDLS and CDR2 YYNGEE come from the germline V gene. V was cut by 3 bases and J by 1 base, with 13 bases left in between. The CDR3: CASSAGVTANTEAFF. CDR3 DNA sequence: TGTGCCAGCAGCGCGGGGGTGACAGCGAACACTGAAGCTTTCTTT. Looking up the rest from reference TRBV9 and TRBJ1-1 gives the full variable domain: DSGVTQTPKHLITATGQRVTLRCSPRSGDLSVYWYQQSLDQGLQFLIQYYNGEERAKGNILERFSAQQFPDLHSELNLSSLELGDSALYFCASSAGVTANTEAFFGQGTRLTVV.